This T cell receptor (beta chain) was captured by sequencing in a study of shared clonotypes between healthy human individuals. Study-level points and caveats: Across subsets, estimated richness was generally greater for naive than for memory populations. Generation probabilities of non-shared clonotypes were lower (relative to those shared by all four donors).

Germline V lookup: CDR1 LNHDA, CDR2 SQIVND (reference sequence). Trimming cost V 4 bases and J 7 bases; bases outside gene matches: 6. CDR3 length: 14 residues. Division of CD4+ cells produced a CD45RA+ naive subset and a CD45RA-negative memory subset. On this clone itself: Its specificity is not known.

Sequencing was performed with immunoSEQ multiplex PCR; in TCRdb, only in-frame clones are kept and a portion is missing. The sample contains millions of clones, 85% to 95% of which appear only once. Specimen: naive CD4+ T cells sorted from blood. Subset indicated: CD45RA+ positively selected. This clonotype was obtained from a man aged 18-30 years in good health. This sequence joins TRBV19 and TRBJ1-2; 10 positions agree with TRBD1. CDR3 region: CASSTGQGSSGYTF. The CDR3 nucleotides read TGTGCCAGTAGTACGGGACAGGGGTCGTCTGGCTACACCTTC.